The clone carrying this TCR beta chain showed up just a few times. The sample comes from a study of T-cell memory formation after mild COVID-19. The trim removed 4 bases at V and 6 bases at J, leaving 11 bases unmatched. The CDR3 is 15 amino acids. Germline V CDR1 and CDR2: SGDLS, YYNGEE. TCRdb re-analysed the 5' RACE reads in MiXCR, keeping a single row per CDR3 protein. The profile covers some 410,000 distinct CDR3 sequences, with 20% to 30% appearing a single time and 13% taken by the ten largest. Sequencing was done on a sample of PBMCs or a T cell subset sorted from them (not recorded which). The source of this sequence is an adult woman who had mild COVID-19 (a few samples of this study predate the infection). Cell type and time point are not known. The genes are TRBV9 and TRBJ2-7; TRBD2 aligns across 9 bases. The CDR3 DNA sequence: TGTGCCAGCAGCCCCTCCGGGACTAGCATCAGCGAGCAGTACTTC. This codes for CASSPSGTSISEQYF.